This T cell receptor (beta chain) was captured by sequencing in a study of radiotherapy plus CTLA-4 blockade in lung cancer. Findings and limits, study-wide: Reportedly, early blood T cell clone dynamics best predicted response, with interferon-beta. Among blood TCR repertoires after radiotherapy plus ipilimumab, tumor-derived clones expanded.

Those with chemo-refractory metastatic non-small-cell lung cancer were treated with focal radiation combined with CTLA-4 blockade using ipilimumab. Germline V lookup: CDR1 LNHDA, CDR2 SQIVND (reference sequence). The CDR3 is 15 residues long. J gave up 12 bases and V 3 bases, and 13 bases lay outside the gene matches. Profiled with immunoSEQ multiplex PCR; TCRdb holds only in-frame clones, not every one. Altogether 35,000 to 55,000 clones are present, roughly 64% being singletons, with the ten largest covering roughly 25%. Details on this clone: The antigen is undetermined.

The receptor was isolated from a human donor with non-small cell lung cancer who had a partial response to radiotherapy plus ipilimumab. The sequencing used peripheral blood, collected from a patient treated with radiotherapy plus ipilimumab. This chain joins TRBV19 and TRBJ2-1; TRBD2 matches 8 bases. Written as DNA, the CDR3 is TGTGCCAGTAGTATGGAAGCGGGAGCTCTCATGTGGCAGTTCTTC. Its protein is CASSMEAGALMWQFF.